These 28 T cell receptor beta chains were all obtained from the same sample, sequenced in a study of blood T cells in healthy people across ages. A second PCR of 7 to 11 cycles used a sample-barcoded 5' primer and a J-beta primer mix. From the 5' RACE reads, TCRdb called clonotypes with MiXCR, one entry per CDR3 protein. The sample includes 1,500,000 or so distinct CDR3 sequences, 59% seen only once; the top ten take over 5%. What was sequenced was blood. All receptors come from a man younger than 35 in good health.

The V call is TRBV12-3 or TRBV12-4, the J call TRBJ1-5; the D gene is possibly TRBD1 (6 bases). Trimming took 5 bases from V and 4 from J, leaving 9 bases between them. CDR3 size: 13 residues. DNA of the CDR3: TGTGCCAGCAGTCCCGGGACAAATCAGCCCCAGCATTTT. This encodes CASSPGTNQPQHF.

This clonotype was observed once. An end of the junction does not agree with germline; a read error may underlie this. This chain uses TRBV13 with TRBJ1-1; perhaps TRBD1 as D (6 bases). The CDR3 extends over 14 amino acids. Germline lookup yields CDR1 PRHDT and CDR2 FYEKMQ (reference sequence). CDR3 loop: CASSVGGRHTEAFF. Written as DNA, the CDR3 is TGTGCCAGCAGCGTAGGGGGTCGGCACACTGAAGCTTTCTTT.

The rearrangement uses TRBV6-2 or TRBV6-3 and TRBJ2-1, with a tentative D call TRBD2 (6 bases). The V end was cut by 2 bases, the J end by 4 bases, with 9 bases between. CDR1 and CDR2 from the germline V gene are MNHEY and SVGEGT. There are 14 residues in the CDR3. In DNA, the CDR3 is TGTGCCAGCAGTTACACGCGGGGATACAATGAGCAGTTCTTC. Translating gives CASSYTRGYNEQFF.

This clonotype was recorded a few times. The J gene is TRBJ2-1, the V gene TRBV6-5, with 8 bases that match TRBD1. The CDR3 loop spans 13 amino acids. The J segment lost 7 bases and the V segment lost 5 bases, leaving 4 bases of the junction unmatched. CDR1 is MNHEY, CDR2 SVGAGI, per germline. The DNA for the CDR3 is TGTGCCAGCAGTCCGGGACAGGAGAATGAGCAGTTCTTC. This sequence encodes CASSPGQENEQFF.

The table lists this clonotype with a few counts. The V call is TRBV12-3 or TRBV12-4, the J call TRBJ2-3; a weak D match, TRBD1 (5 bases). The CDR3 length is 14 residues. With 3 bases removed from V and 2 bases from J, the gap between germline ends came to 9 bases. CDR3 nucleotide sequence: TGTGCCAGCAGTTTTCGACAGCTCACAGATACGCAGTATTTT. It translates to CASSFRQLTDTQYF.

In its sample, this clonotype was seen a few times. The CDR3 protein is CSVGETGGSTDTQYF. CDR3 DNA sequence: TGCAGCGTTGGTGAGACGGGGGGAAGCACAGATACGCAGTATTTT. The chain joins TRBV29-1 to TRBJ2-3, with 7 bases that match TRBD2. J was trimmed by 0 bases and V by 4 bases; bases with no gene match: 7. Germline values: CDR1 SQVTM, CDR2 ANQGSEA. The CDR3 has 15 residues.

V gene TRBV5-1 combines with J gene TRBJ2-3, with D maybe TRBD2 (5 bases). This CDR3 has 14 amino acids. V was clipped by 3 bases and J by 6 bases, with 14 bases between them. CDR1 and CDR2 (germline): SGHRS, YFSETQ. CDR3 bases: TGCGCCAGCAGCTCGGAGCGGCCTGGGGATACGCAGTATTTT. Protein sequence: CASSSERPGDTQYF.

V gene TRBV4-2 combines with J gene TRBJ2-1; 9 nucleotides agree with TRBD2. CDR3 length equals 15 residues. Trimming took 7 bases from V and 7 from J; bases not matched to a gene: 11. From germline, CDR1 is LGHNA and CDR2 YNFKEQ. The chain's CDR3 is CASNVAGVGENEQFF. DNA for the CDR3: TGTGCCAGCAATGTAGCGGGAGTCGGTGAGAATGAGCAGTTCTTC.

This rearrangement joins TRBV4-2 to TRBJ2-7; the match to TRBD2 covers 7 bases. Losses at the gene ends were 5 bases for V and 4 bases for J; bases not matched to a gene: 8. This CDR3 spans 14 amino acids. Germline CDR1 is LGHNA and CDR2 is YNFKEQ. The DNA of the CDR3 is TGTGCCAGCAGCGCTACTAGCGACCCGTACGAGCAGTACTTC. Amino acids: CASSATSDPYEQYF.

The sample holds a few counts of this clonotype. Sequence at one end of the junction differs from germline and may be a read error. The chain couples TRBV24-1 to TRBJ2-3, with TRBD2 as a possible D gene (6 bases). The CDR3 sequence is 14 residues long. CDR1 is KGHDR and CDR2 is SFDVKD in the germline V gene. In nucleotides, the CDR3 is TGTGCCATCAGTAGCGGTGTCGGCACAGATACGCAGTATTTT. Protein sequence: CAISSGVGTDTQYF.

The rearrangement joins TRBV29-1 to TRBJ1-2; D is uncertain. The germline V and J ends were trimmed by 4 bases and 4 bases, with 13 bases remaining between them. The CDR3 length is 13 residues. Germline V gives CDR1 SQVTM, CDR2 ANQGSEA. The CDR3 sequence is CSVVVQVTYGYTF. The DNA of the CDR3 is TGCAGCGTTGTTGTGCAGGTCACCTATGGCTACACCTTC. Drawing the rest from reference TRBV29-1 and TRBJ1-2, the complete variable domain is SAVISQKPSRDICQRGTSLTIQCQVDSQVTMMFWYRQQPGQSLTLIATANQGSEATYESGFVIDKFPISRPNLTFSTLTVSNMSPEDSSIYLCSVVVQVTYGYTFGSGTRLTVV.

CDR3 protein: CASSLGPGPYEQYF. The CDR3 DNA reads TGCGCCAGCAGCTTGGGACCGGGCCCCTACGAGCAGTACTTC. The rearrangement joins TRBV5-1 to TRBJ2-7; no firm D call. V gave up 0 bases and J gave up 2 bases, with 9 bases separating them. There are 14 residues in the CDR3. Germline loops: CDR1 SGHRS, CDR2 YFSETQ.

V is TRBV19 and J is TRBJ2-2; D is ambiguous. The germline V and J ends were trimmed by 3 bases and 3 bases, with 8 bases remaining between them. Germline loops: CDR1 LNHDA, CDR2 SQIVND (reference sequence). This CDR3 has 14 residues. DNA of the CDR3: TGTGCCAGTAGTATCTTGCAGGACACCGGGGAGCTGTTTTTT. It translates to CASSILQDTGELFF.

CDR3 sequence (DNA): TGCAGCGTCCGACAGGACTCCTACGAGCAGTACTTC. Protein: CSVRQDSYEQYF. J is TRBJ2-7 and V is TRBV29-1; a possible D gene is TRBD1 (6 bases). V was trimmed by 6 bases and J by 0 bases, leaving 9 bases between them. Germline V gene lookup returns CDR1 SQVTM and CDR2 ANQGSEA. This CDR3 has 12 residues.

This clonotype has just one count. The V and J genes are TRBV18 and TRBJ2-4; D unclear. The J call may be mistaken, given a closer DNA end match to TRBJ2-7. The CDR3 loop spans 13 amino acids. Looked up from germline, CDR1 is KGHSH and CDR2 is LQKENI. The CDR3 DNA reads TGTGCCAGCTCACCAAATAATCGGGCCGAGCAGTACTTC. Its protein product is CASSPNNRAEQYF.

This chain links TRBV4-3 with TRBJ2-7; D not certain. The V gene's germline CDR1 is LGHNA and CDR2 YSLEER. Deletions cut 0 bases from V and 0 bases from J, with 6 bases between. This CDR3 is 14 amino acids long. CDR3 residues: CASSQDNFSYEQYF. Here the CDR3 DNA reads TGCGCCAGCAGCCAAGATAACTTCTCCTACGAGCAGTACTTC.

This clonotype has ten or more counts. This chain uses TRBV4-2 with TRBJ2-1; the D is unclear. Germline CDR1 and CDR2: LGHNA and YNFKEQ. V shed 4 bases and J shed 7 bases, with 17 bases lying between them. The CDR3 spans 15 residues. The CDR3 loop reads CASSPFSGEVNEQFF. For the CDR3, the DNA is TGTGCCAGCAGCCCGTTCTCGGGCGAGGTTAATGAGCAGTTCTTC.

The chain is built from TRBV18 and TRBJ2-3; no firm D call. Trimming stripped 6 bases from V and 3 bases from J, with 16 bases between. Germline V gives CDR1 KGHSH, CDR2 LQKENI. The CDR3 loop spans 15 amino acids. For the CDR3, the DNA is TGTGCCAGCTCCCGCCCTCCGGGCTTGACAGATACGCAGTATTTT. Residues: CASSRPPGLTDTQYF.

This sequence joins TRBV4-1 and TRBJ2-1, with unresolved D. CDR1 and CDR2 (germline): MGHRA, YSYEKL. V lost 1 base, J lost 11 bases, and 9 bases lay in between. The CDR3 has 12 residues. The CDR3 region has the DNA TGCGCCAGCAGCCAAGTTGATCGTAAGCAGTTCTTC. The encoded protein is CASSQVDRKQFF.

The chain combines TRBV20-1 with TRBJ1-4; D unclear. Between the trimmed V and J ends, which lost 5 bases and 0 bases, there was a span of 16 bases. The length of the CDR3 is 16 residues. From germline, CDR1 is DFQATT and CDR2 SNEGSKA (reference sequence). In DNA, the CDR3 is TGCAGTGCTTGGACTATCGGGCATTCAACTAATGAAAAACTGTTTTTT. This sequence encodes CSAWTIGHSTNEKLFF.

This clonotype was seen just once. This chain links TRBV20-1 with TRBJ2-7; TRBD2 matches 9 bases. Trimming at V came to 0 bases and at J to 5 bases, leaving 2 bases not matched to a gene. The CDR3 consists of 13 residues. Germline CDR1 is DFQATT and CDR2 is SNEGSKA (reference sequence). The CDR3 is CSARDPSGNEQYF. The CDR3 nucleotides read TGCAGTGCTAGAGACCCTAGCGGGAACGAGCAGTACTTC.

This chain joins TRBV10-3 and TRBJ1-3; 10 bases line up with TRBD1. Germline trimming cut 6 bases from V and 2 bases from J; bases unmatched to any gene: 10. Germline V gene lookup returns CDR1 ENHRY and CDR2 SYGVKD. CDR3 length: 17 amino acids. CDR3 bases: TGTGCCATCAGCGACGGTCCCGGACAGGGGGCTGGAAACACCATATATTTT. This translates into CAISDGPGQGAGNTIYF.

This rearrangement joins TRBV11-2 to TRBJ2-7; no clear D. Between the trimmed V and J ends, which lost 2 bases and 6 bases, there was a span of 20 bases. The CDR3 extends over 16 amino acids. Germline V gene data show CDR1 as SGHAT and CDR2 as FQNNGV. The CDR3 DNA is TGTGCCAGCAGCTTAAGTGTGCAACCCTCGGCCGGCGAGCAGTACTTC. Translation gives CASSLSVQPSAGEQYF.

This clonotype came up a few times. V usage is TRBV2 and J usage is TRBJ2-7; D is possibly TRBD1 (6 bases). The CDR3 contains 13 residues. CDR1 is SNHLY, CDR2 FYNNEI, per germline. Trimming pared 4 bases from V and 2 bases from J, leaving 9 bases between. The CDR3 protein is CASSADSAYEQYF. The CDR3 bases are TGTGCCAGCAGTGCGGACAGCGCCTACGAGCAGTACTTC.

This clonotype was seen more than once but under ten times. The gene calls are TRBV20-1 and TRBJ2-1; TRBD1 might be the D (5 bases). CDR1 is DFQATT, CDR2 SNEGSKA, per germline (reference sequence). V was clipped by 0 bases and J by 8 bases, with 11 bases between them. The CDR3 totals 13 residues. The CDR3 DNA sequence: TGCAGTGCTAGAGATCGAAGCAGGGATGAGCAGTTCTTC. Protein sequence: CSARDRSRDEQFF.

This clonotype has more than one count but fewer than ten. For the CDR3, the DNA is TGCGCCAGTGGGACCACGGGTGGCTACAATGAGCAGTTCTTC. It codes for CASGTTGGYNEQFF. The V and J genes are TRBV5-1 and TRBJ2-1; D tentatively reads TRBD1 or TRBD2 (5 bases each). The germline CDR1 and CDR2 sequences are SGHRS and YFSETQ. Trimming shortened V by 8 bases and J by 3 bases, and 15 bases separated the two germline ends. This CDR3 comprises 14 residues.

In its sample, this clonotype was seen a few times. J is TRBJ2-3 and V is TRBV4-3, with 12 bases that match TRBD2. The CDR3 runs 17 residues. Germline V gene sequence: CDR1 LGHNA, CDR2 YSLEER. With 0 bases clipped from V and 0 bases from J, the junction kept 1 base outside the gene matches. CDR3 amino acids: CASSQEGLAGSTDTQYF. Written as DNA, the CDR3 is TGCGCCAGCAGCCAAGAAGGACTAGCGGGAAGCACAGATACGCAGTATTTT.

The chain joins TRBV29-1 to TRBJ1-1, with D unresolved. The CDR3 has 13 amino acids. Germline CDR1 and CDR2: SQVTM and ANQGSEA. V lost 6 bases, J lost 2 bases, and 13 bases lay in between. In DNA form, the CDR3 reads TGCAGCGTGACTAGCCTGTTTAACACTGAAGCTTTCTTT. Translation: CSVTSLFNTEAFF.